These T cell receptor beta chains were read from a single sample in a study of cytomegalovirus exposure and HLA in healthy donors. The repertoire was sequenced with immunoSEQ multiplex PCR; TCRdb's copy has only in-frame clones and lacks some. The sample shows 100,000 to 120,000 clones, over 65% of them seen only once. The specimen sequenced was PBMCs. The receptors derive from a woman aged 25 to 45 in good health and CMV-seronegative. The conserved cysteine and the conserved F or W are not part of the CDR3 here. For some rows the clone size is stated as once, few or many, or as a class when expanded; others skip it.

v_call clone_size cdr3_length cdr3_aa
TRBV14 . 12 ASSQGHAGYEQY
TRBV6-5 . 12 ASSPGQGLNEQY
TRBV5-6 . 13 ASSLDSHSYNEQF
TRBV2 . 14 ASTRKRSYDNEKLF
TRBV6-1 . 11 ASSEPGRETQY
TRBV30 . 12 AWSVIRSSGGYT
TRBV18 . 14 ASSPSPTGGNQPQH
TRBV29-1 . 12 SVDTWTAQETQY
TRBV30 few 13 AWSALTVVSDTQY
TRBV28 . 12 ASRPPAEAYEQY
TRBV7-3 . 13 ASSLGGSRNNEQF
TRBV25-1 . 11 ASSEELGYGYT
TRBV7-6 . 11 ASSRDINSPLH
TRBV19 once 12 ASSIGAGLGEAF
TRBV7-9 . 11 ASGRQGSNEQY
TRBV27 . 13 ASTNTGGPNYGYT
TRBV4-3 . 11 ASSQQTGGEQY
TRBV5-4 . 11 ASRAGLSREQY
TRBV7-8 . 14 ASSLGRTGQRYGYT
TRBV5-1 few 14 ASSVGTGTSTDTQY
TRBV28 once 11 ASREDRGYEQY
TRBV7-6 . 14 ASSLERVALGGELF
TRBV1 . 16 TSSQDLSHSGGYNEQF
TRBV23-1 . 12 ASSQSRQLVRYT
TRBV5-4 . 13 ASSPLGQPNYGYT
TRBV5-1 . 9 ASSFNTDTF
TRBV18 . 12 ASSRDRGNTEAF
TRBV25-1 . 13 ASSESPGDNTEAF
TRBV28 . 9 ATVANEKLF
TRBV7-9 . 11 ASSFTDPAPLH
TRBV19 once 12 ASEGQGATDTQY
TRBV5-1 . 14 ASSLVGGGLKNEQF
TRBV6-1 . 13 ASSLRTASNEKLF
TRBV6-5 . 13 ASSRSYEGIYEQY
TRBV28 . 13 ATNPGQGRNQPQH
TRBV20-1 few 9 SARTPGQSF
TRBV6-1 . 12 ASSRQEGATEAF
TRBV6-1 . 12 ASSEHGINQPQH
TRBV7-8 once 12 ASSSTGHQETQY
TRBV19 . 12 ASSNPGQAYGYT
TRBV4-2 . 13 ASSQVRGGSYGYT
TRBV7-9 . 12 ASSGAWEGYGYT
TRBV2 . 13 ASSEGGRTNTEAF
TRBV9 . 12 ASSVAVQNTEAF
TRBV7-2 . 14 ASSLEGTSGSYEQY
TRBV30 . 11 AWNYRDHEKLF
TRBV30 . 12 AWSRDRGQETQY
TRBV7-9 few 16 ASSHFGRGITGANVLT
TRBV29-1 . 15 SVLGQTSGARTDTQY
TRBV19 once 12 ASKGWRGDNEQF
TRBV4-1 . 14 ASSQDRGVSSYEQY